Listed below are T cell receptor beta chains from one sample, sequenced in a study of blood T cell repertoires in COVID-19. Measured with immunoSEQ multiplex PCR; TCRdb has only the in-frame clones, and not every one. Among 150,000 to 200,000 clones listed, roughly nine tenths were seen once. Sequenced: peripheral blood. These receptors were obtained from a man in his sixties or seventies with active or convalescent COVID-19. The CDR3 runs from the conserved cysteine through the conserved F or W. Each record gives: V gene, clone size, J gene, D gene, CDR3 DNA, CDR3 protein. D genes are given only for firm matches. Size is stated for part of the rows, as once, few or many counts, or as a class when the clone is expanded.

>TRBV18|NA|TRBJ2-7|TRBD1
TGTGCCAGCTCACTAACGGGACAGGGATCCAGGTTATCCTACGAGCAGTACTTC
CASSLTGQGSRLSYEQYF
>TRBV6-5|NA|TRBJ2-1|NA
TGTGCCAGCAGTTATGGGGGGAGCTACAATGAGCAGTTCTTC
CASSYGGSYNEQFF
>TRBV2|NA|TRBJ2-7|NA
TGTGCCAGCGAGGATTACGAGCAGTACTTC
CASEDYEQYF
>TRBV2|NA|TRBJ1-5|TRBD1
TGTGCCAGCAGTGATACAGGGGGCGAACGACAGCCCCAGCATTTT
CASSDTGGERQPQHF
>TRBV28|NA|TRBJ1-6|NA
TGTGCCAGCAGTTTCCGCCCCCCCTCGAGCTCCTATAATTCACCCCTCCACTTT
CASSFRPPSSSYNSPLHF
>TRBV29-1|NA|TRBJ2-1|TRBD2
TGCAGCGTGACTAATATAGCGGGAGCAGCCTACAATGAGCAGTTCTTC
CSVTNIAGAAYNEQFF
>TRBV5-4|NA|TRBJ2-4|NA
TGTGCCAGCAGTCCAGGTATAGCCAAAAACATTCAGTACTTC
CASSPGIAKNIQYF
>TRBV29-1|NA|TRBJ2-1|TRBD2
TGCAGCGGTACCCTCTCGAGCGGGGCATACAATGAGCAGTTCTTC
CSGTLSSGAYNEQFF
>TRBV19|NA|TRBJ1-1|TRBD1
TGTGCCAGTAGTCCCAAGGCAGGGGGCGAAACTGAAGCTTTCTTT
CASSPKAGGETEAFF
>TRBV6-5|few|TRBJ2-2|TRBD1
TGTGCCACCGAGGACAGGGGGGGCACCGGGGAGCTGTTTTTT
CATEDRGGTGELFF
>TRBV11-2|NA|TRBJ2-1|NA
TGTGCCAGCACGACCGTTGGGGCTAGCTCCTACAATGAGCAGTTCTTC
CASTTVGASSYNEQFF
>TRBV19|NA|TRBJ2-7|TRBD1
TGTGCCAGAGATTCACAGGGGTTCCACGAGCAGTACTTC
CARDSQGFHEQYF
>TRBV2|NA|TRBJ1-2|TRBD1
TGTGCCAGCAGGGTGGGGACAGGGAAGCTTAGCTCAGCCGGCTACACCTTC
CASRVGTGKLSSAGYTF
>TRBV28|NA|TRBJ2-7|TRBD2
TGTGCCAGCATAGCGGGGGGACTTATAACCGGCTCCTACGAGCAGTACTTC
CASIAGGLITGSYEQYF
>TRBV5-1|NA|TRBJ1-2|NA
TGCGCCAGCAGCTTGGAGGGTCTCCAGGGGCAAGGCTACACCTTC
CASSLEGLQGQGYTF
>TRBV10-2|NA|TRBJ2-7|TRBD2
TGCGCCAGCAGAACCGGGACTAGCAACTCCTACGAGCAGTACTTC
CASRTGTSNSYEQYF
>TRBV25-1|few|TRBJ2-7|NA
TGTGCCAGCAGTGGGATGGGCCCCACCGAGCAGTACTTC
CASSGMGPTEQYF
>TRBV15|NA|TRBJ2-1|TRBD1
TGTGCCACCAGCAGAGGCGGACAGGCACGAACGGATGAGCAGTTCTTC
CATSRGGQARTDEQFF
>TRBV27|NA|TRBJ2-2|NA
TGTGCCAGCAGGAGTTTCGTAGGAGCCGGGGAGCTGTTTTTT
CASRSFVGAGELFF
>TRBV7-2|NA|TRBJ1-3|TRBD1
TGTGCCAGCAGCTTAGCCGGGACAGACTCTGGAAACACCATATATTTT
CASSLAGTDSGNTIYF
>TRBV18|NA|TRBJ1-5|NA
TGTGCCAGCTCACCAACCGGTAGCCCCAGGGGCCATCAGCCCCAGCATTTT
CASSPTGSPRGHQPQHF
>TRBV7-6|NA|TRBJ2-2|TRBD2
TGTGCCAGCAGCTTAGGTCGAGCGGGAGTCCTCACCGGGGAGCTGTTTTTT
CASSLGRAGVLTGELFF
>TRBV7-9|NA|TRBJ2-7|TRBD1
TGTGCCAGCAGCTGGGACAGGGGGATTAGCTCCTACGAGCAGTACTTC
CASSWDRGISSYEQYF
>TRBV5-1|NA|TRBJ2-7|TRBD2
TGCGCCAGCAGCCCTGGGGGGGACTACGAGCAGTACTTC
CASSPGGDYEQYF
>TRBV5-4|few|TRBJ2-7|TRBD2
TGTGCCAGCAGCCCATCTAGCGGAAGCTCCTACGAGCAGTACTTC
CASSPSSGSSYEQYF
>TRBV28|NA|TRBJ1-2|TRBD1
TGTGCCAGCAGCTCCGGGACAGGGGGACACTATGGCTACACCTTC
CASSSGTGGHYGYTF
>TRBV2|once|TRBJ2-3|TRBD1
TGTGCCAGCAGCGTTCCGGGACAGGGAGTAGATACGCAGTATTTT
CASSVPGQGVDTQYF
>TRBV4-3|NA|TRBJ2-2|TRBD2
TGCGCCAGCAGCATTGGGGGGGGTGCCGGGGAGCTGTTTTTT
CASSIGGGAGELFF
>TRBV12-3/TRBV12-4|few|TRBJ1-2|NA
TGTGCCAGCAGCCCCGAGCTTATCTATGGCTACACCTTC
CASSPELIYGYTF
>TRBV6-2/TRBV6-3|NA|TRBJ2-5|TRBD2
TGTGCCAGCAGTTACCCGGGACTAAACCAAGAGACCCAGTACTTC
CASSYPGLNQETQYF
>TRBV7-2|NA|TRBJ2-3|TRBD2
TGTGCCAGCAGCTTAGTTGCGGGGGGGCTAAAAGATACGCAGTATTTT
CASSLVAGGLKDTQYF
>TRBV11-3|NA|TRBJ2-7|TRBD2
TGTGCCAGCAGCGCAGGACTAGCGGGCCACTACGAGCAGTACTTC
CASSAGLAGHYEQYF
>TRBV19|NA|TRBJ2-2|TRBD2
TGTGCCAGTAGTCCGGGACTAGCGACCGGGGAGCTGTTTTTT
CASSPGLATGELFF
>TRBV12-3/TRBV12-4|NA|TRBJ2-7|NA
TGTGCCAGCGCCCCCGCGGCGAACTACGAGCAGTACTTC
CASAPAANYEQYF
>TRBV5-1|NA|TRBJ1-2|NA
TGCGCCAGCAGCATGGATACAGACGTCTCTGGCTACACCTTC
CASSMDTDVSGYTF
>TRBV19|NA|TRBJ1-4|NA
TGTGCCAGTAGTATAGGGAGGAGGACAACTAATGAAAAACTGTTTTTT
CASSIGRRTTNEKLFF
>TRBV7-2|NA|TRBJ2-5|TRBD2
TGTGCCAGCAGCTTAGGTGCCGGGAGGGTTGGGGAGACCCAGTACTTC
CASSLGAGRVGETQYF
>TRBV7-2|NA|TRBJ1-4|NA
TGTGCCAGCAGCTTATCAGGCGGGGCAACTAATGAAAAACTGTTTTTT
CASSLSGGATNEKLFF
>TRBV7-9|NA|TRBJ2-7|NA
TGTGCCAGCTCGGCGATTAGCGTCTACGAGCAGTACTTC
CASSAISVYEQYF
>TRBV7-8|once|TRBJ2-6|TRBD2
TGTGCCAGCAGGCAAACTAGCGGGGGGTATGGGGCCAACGTCCTGACTTTC
CASRQTSGGYGANVLTF
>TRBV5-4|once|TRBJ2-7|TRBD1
TGTGCCAGCAGCTCAGGGGGCGGCAACTACGAGCAGTACTTC
CASSSGGGNYEQYF
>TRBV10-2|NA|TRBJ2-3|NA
TGCGCCAGCAGTGAGTATGACTACACCTACCTCACAGATACGCAGTATTTT
CASSEYDYTYLTDTQYF
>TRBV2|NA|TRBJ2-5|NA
TGTGCCAGCAGTGAGGACAAGACCCAGTACTTC
CASSEDKTQYF
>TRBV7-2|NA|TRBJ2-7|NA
TGTGCCAGCAGTCCGACCGGGGGACGCTACGAGCAGTACTTC
CASSPTGGRYEQYF
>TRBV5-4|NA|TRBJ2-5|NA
TGTGCCAGCAGCTTGGCTGGCAGGTCAAAAGAGACCCAGTACTTC
CASSLAGRSKETQYF
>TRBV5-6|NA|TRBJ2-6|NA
TGTGCCAGCACCCCCTTTGGGGCCAACGTCCTGACTTTC
CASTPFGANVLTF
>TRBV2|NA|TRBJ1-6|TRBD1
TGTGCCAGCAGCACTCTCGGGACAGGGAATAATTCACCCCTCCACTTT
CASSTLGTGNNSPLHF
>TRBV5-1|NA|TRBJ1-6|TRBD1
TGCGCCAGCAGCGGAGGACAGGGGGTAGGATCACCCCTCCACTTT
CASSGGQGVGSPLHF
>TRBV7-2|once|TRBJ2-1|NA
TGTGCCAGCAGCCCCGGTGAGACACCTTACAATGAGCAGTTCTTC
CASSPGETPYNEQFF
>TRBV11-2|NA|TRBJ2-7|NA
TGTGCCAGCAGCTGGGGAGGAGGGGCGAACTCCTACGAGCAGTACTTC
CASSWGGGANSYEQYF
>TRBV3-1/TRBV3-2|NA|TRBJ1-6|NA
TGTGCCAGCAGCCAAATCTCGAGGTCACCCCTCCACTTT
CASSQISRSPLHF